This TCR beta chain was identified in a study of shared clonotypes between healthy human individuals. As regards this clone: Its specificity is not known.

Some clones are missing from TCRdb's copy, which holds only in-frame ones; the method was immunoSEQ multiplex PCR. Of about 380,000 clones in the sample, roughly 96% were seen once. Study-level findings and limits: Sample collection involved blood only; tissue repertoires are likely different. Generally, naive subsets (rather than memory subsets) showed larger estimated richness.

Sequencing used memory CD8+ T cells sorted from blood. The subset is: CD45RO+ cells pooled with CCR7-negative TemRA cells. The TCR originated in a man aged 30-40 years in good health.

The CDR3: CASSKTSPLTDTQYF. CDR3 DNA sequence: TGTGCCAGCAGCAAGACCAGTCCCCTCACAGATACGCAGTATTTT. The chain is built from TRBV7-3 and TRBJ2-3; D is uncertain. This CDR3 region has 15 residues. CDR1 and CDR2 from the germline V gene are SGHTA and FQGTGA. The V end was cut by 5 bases, the J end by 2 bases, with 14 bases between.